This TCR beta chain was found in a study of OX40 agonist ivuxolimab in advanced cancers. Here immunoSEQ multiplex PCR was the method, and the copy in TCRdb shows in-frame clones only, minus some. The sample includes 40,000 or so clones, about 82% seen only once; the top ten take around 21%. Germline assignment: CDR1 SGHAT and CDR2 FQNNGV. There are 15 residues in the CDR3. V was clipped by 4 bases and J by 7 bases; unmatched bases: 5. The chain recombines TRBV11-2 with TRBJ1-6, with TRBD1 matching over 9 bases. This specimen consisted of CD4+ or CD8+ T cells sorted from blood, obtained in a trial of the OX40 agonist ivuxolimab. This sequence originates from an adult with an advanced solid tumor such as melanoma, head and neck, liver or kidney cancer. The CDR3 is CASSSYRGLNSPLHF. As DNA, the CDR3 is TGTGCCAGCAGCTCCTACAGGGGGCTCAATTCACCCCTCCACTTT.